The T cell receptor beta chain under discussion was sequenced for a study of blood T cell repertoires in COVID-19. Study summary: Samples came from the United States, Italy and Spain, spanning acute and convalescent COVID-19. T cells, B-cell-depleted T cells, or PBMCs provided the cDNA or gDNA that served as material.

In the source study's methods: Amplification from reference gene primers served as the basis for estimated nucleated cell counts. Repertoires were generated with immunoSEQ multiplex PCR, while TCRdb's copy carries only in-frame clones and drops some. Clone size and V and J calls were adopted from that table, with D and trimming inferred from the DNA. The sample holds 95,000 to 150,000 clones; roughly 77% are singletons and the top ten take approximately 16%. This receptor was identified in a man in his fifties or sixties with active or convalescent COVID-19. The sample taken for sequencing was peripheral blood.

CDR3 nucleotide sequence: TGTGCCAGCAGCTTGGCCTGGGGCAACCAAGAGACCCAGTACTTC. The encoded protein is CASSLAWGNQETQYF. The rearrangement joins TRBV5-4 to TRBJ2-5, with a weak D call TRBD1 (5 bases). The ends were cut back, 0 bases at V and 0 bases at J, with 9 bases in the middle. The CDR3 has 15 residues. Looked up from germline, CDR1 is SGHNT and CDR2 is YYREEE (reference sequence).